This TCR beta chain was captured in a study of T-cell reconstitution after alpha-beta-depleted transplantation in children. Study findings and constraints: As was reported, about two months after transplant, alpha-beta T cells came from several hundred expanded graft clones. Surviving recipient T cells and intrathymic progenitors accounted for some patients' high TCRbeta diversity at day 60. From newly produced T cells came most of the T-cell counts and diversity one year after transplant.

The CDR3 totals 15 residues. CDR1 is SQVTM and CDR2 is ANQGSEA in the germline V gene. Trimming removed 6 bases from V and 6 bases from J; junction bases left unmatched: 7. Molecular barcoding with unique molecular identifiers was used for the TCRbeta library. TCRdb re-derived calls from the PCR reads in MiXCR, one entry per CDR3 protein. Of approximately 490,000 distinct CDR3 sequences listed, 10% are singletons. With regard to this clonotype: Antigen specificity is unknown.

Sequenced here: PBMCs, sampled before TCRalphabeta/CD19-depleted stem cell transplant. This chain joins TRBV29-1 and TRBJ2-1; 14 bases line up with TRBD2. The sequence derives from a child aged 2-15 years with inherited bone marrow failure, due to receive a stem cell transplant. CDR3 bases: TGCAGCGTGGAATTAGGGACTAGCGGGAGCAATGAGCAGTTCTTC. Residues: CSVELGTSGSNEQFF.